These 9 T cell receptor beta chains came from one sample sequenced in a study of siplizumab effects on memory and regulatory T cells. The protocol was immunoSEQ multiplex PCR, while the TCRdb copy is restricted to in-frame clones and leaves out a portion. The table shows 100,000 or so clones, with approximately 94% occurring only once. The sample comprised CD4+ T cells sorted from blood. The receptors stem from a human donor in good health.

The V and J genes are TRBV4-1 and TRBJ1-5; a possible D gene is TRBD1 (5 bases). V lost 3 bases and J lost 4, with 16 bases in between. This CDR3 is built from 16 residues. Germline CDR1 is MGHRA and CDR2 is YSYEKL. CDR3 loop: CASSHPLDQGNQPQHF. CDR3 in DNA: TGCGCCAGCAGCCATCCCCTGGATCAGGGTAATCAGCCCCAGCATTTT.

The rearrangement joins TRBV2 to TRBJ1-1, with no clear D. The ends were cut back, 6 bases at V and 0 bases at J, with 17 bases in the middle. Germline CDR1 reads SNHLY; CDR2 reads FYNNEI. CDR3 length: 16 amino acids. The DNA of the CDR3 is TGTGCCAGCAGCCCCCTTCCGGCAGGCTTGAACACTGAAGCTTTCTTT. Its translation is CASSPLPAGLNTEAFF. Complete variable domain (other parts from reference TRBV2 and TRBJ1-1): EPEVTQTPSHQVTQMGQEVILRCVPISNHLYFYWYRQILGQKVEFLVSFYNNEISEKSEIFDDQFSVERPDGSNFTLKIRSTKLEDSAMYFCASSPLPAGLNTEAFFGQGTRLTVV.

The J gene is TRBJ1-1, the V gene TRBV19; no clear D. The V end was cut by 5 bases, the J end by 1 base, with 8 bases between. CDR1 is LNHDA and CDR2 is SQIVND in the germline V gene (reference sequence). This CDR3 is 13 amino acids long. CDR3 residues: CASSYSSNTEAFF. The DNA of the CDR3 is TGTGCCAGTAGTTACTCCTCGAACACTGAAGCTTTCTTT.

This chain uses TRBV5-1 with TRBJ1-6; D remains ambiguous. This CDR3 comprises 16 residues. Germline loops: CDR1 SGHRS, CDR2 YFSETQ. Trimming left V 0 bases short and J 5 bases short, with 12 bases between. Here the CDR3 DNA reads TGCGCCAGCAGCTTGGAGGTCGTGGGGAATAATTCACCCCTCCACTTT. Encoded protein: CASSLEVVGNNSPLHF.

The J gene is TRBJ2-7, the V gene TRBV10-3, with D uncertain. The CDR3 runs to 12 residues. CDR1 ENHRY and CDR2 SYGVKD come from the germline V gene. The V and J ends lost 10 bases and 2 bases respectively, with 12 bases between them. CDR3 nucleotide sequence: TGTGCCAACGCGGACGGAACCTACGAGCAGTACTTC. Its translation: CANADGTYEQYF.

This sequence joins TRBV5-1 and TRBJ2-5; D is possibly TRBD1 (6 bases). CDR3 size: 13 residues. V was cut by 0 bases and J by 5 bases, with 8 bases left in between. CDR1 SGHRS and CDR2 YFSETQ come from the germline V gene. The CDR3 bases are TGCGCCAGCAGCTTGGACAGGGTTGAGACCCAGTACTTC. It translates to CASSLDRVETQYF.

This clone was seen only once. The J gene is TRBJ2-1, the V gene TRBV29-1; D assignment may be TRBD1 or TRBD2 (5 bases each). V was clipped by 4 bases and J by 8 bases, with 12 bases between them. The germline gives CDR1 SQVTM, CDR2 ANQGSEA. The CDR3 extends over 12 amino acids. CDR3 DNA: TGCAGCGTTGCGGTGGGGGTCGATGAGCAGTTCTTC. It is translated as CSVAVGVDEQFF.

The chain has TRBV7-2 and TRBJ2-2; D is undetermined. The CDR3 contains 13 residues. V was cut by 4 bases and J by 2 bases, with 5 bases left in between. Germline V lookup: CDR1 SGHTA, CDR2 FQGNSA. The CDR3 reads CASSSHNTGELFF. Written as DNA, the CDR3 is TGTGCCAGCAGCTCCCATAACACCGGGGAGCTGTTTTTT.

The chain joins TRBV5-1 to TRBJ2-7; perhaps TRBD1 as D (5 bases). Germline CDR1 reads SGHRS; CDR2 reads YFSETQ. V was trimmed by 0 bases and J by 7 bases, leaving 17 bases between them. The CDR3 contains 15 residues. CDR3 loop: CASSLEFLTGTEQYF. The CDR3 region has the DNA TGCGCCAGCAGCTTGGAATTTCTCACAGGTACGGAGCAGTACTTC.